This T cell receptor (beta chain) stems from a study of cytomegalovirus exposure and HLA in healthy donors. Study summary: Of the donors genotyped, approximately 400 in all, 80% to 85% fell in the Caucasian-associated ancestry cluster.

The PCR ran on 60 Vbeta and 13 Jbeta primers. TCRdb's table, derived via immunoSEQ multiplex PCR, lists solely in-frame clones and lacks some. This table holds 130,000 or so clones, around 85% found once. CDR3 length: 13 residues. Germline V lookup: CDR1 LNHDA, CDR2 SQIVND (reference sequence). Trimming removed 3 bases from V and 13 bases from J; junction bases left unmatched: 7. Study findings and constraints: Associated with cytomegalovirus, according to the listing, were 150 to 200 TCR beta chains. In vitro confirmation showed a few CMV-associated chains to be CMV antigen specific. Researchers reported in a later analysis that a missense DCLRE1C variant was tied to TCR beta V- and J-gene trimming.

On this clone itself: What it recognizes is unknown.

The receptor comes from a woman aged 25 to 39 in good health and CMV-seropositive. Sequenced sample: PBMCs. The rearrangement uses TRBV19 and TRBJ2-1, with TRBD2 matching 9 bases. DNA of the CDR3: TGTGCCAGTAGTATTCAGCTAGCGGGAACCCAGTTCTTC. It codes for CASSIQLAGTQFF.